This TCR beta chain was recovered during a study of T-cell reconstitution after alpha-beta-depleted transplantation in children. Per germline, CDR1 MGHRA and CDR2 YSYEKL. The CDR3 length is 14 residues. The germline V and J ends were trimmed by 1 base and 4 bases, with 10 bases remaining between them. The authors prepared the TCRbeta library with unique molecular identifiers. TCRdb re-called the PCR reads through MiXCR, storing one row per CDR3 protein. The sample consists of some 350,000 distinct CDR3 sequences, about 9.3% of them appearing once. V and J are TRBV4-1 and TRBJ1-1; the D gene is possibly TRBD1 (5 bases). Sample: PBMCs from the stem cell graft donor, taken from the stem cell graft. The TCR originated in a human donor who donated a stem cell graft to a child with acute lymphoblastic leukemia. The CDR3 spells CASSQAPGPTEAFF. CDR3 sequence (DNA): TGCGCCAGCAGCCAAGCCCCGGGGCCCACTGAAGCTTTCTTT.